The next 24 T cell receptor beta chains were all read from a single sample in a study of cytomegalovirus exposure and HLA in healthy donors. With 60 Vbeta and 13 Jbeta primers, the PCR was carried out. Assay: immunoSEQ multiplex PCR; the TCRdb copy retains only in-frame clones and omits some. The sample includes about 200,000 clones, more than 75% of them seen just once. Sample: PBMCs. These receptor sequences come from a woman in her thirties or forties in good health and CMV-seronegative.

V gene TRBV16 combines with J gene TRBJ2-6, with D tentatively TRBD1 (5 bases). Trimming cost V 0 bases and J 2 bases, with 11 bases left between them. Looked up from germline, CDR1 is KGHSY and CDR2 is FQNENV. The CDR3 has 17 residues. The CDR3 protein is CASSQSAREAGANVLTF. CDR3 coding DNA: TGTGCCAGCAGCCAATCTGCCAGGGAAGCTGGGGCCAACGTCCTGACTTTC.

The genes are TRBV9 and TRBJ2-2; 8 positions match TRBD2. The CDR3 totals 15 residues. Trimming removed 1 base from V and 4 bases from J; junction bases left unmatched: 3. CDR1 is SGDLS, CDR2 YYNGEE, per germline. The CDR3 sequence is CASSVTGGGTGELFF. CDR3 coding DNA: TGTGCCAGCAGCGTAACGGGAGGGGGCACCGGGGAGCTGTTTTTT.

V gene TRBV27 combines with J gene TRBJ2-7; D is unresolved. Looked up from germline, CDR1 is MNHEY and CDR2 is SMNVEV (reference sequence). This CDR3 comprises 15 residues. V was trimmed by 4 bases and J by 5 bases, leaving 18 bases between them. CDR3 nucleotide sequence: TGTGCCAGCAGTTCTTCCTCGCGTTTTCCCAACGAGCAGTACTTC. It translates to CASSSSSRFPNEQYF.

V gene TRBV2 combines with J gene TRBJ2-1, with 10 positions matching TRBD2. J was trimmed by 0 bases and V by 9 bases; bases with no gene match: 5. The CDR3 has 15 residues. Germline assignment: CDR1 SNHLY and CDR2 FYNNEI. In DNA, the CDR3 is TGTGCCAGGGATAGCGGGAGGAGCTCCTACAATGAGCAGTTCTTC. It codes for CARDSGRSSYNEQFF. Using reference TRBV2 and TRBJ2-1 for the parts outside the CDR3, the full variable domain is EPEVTQTPSHQVTQMGQEVILRCVPISNHLYFYWYRQILGQKVEFLVSFYNNEISEKSEIFDDQFSVERPDGSNFTLKIRSTKLEDSAMYFCARDSGRSSYNEQFFGPGTRLTVL.

This clone was picked up a small number of times. The rearrangement joins TRBV30 to TRBJ2-7; 8 nucleotides match TRBD1. V was clipped by 8 bases and J by 6 bases; unmatched bases: 9. This CDR3 is built from 12 residues. Germline V gives CDR1 GTSNPN, CDR2 SVGIG (reference sequence). As DNA, the CDR3 is TGTGCCCTCGGCCAGGGGGCTAGCGAGCAGTACTTC. This sequence encodes CALGQGASEQYF.

The V call is TRBV27, the J call TRBJ2-5; 8 positions agree with TRBD1. V shed 5 bases and J 4 bases; nucleotides not matched to a gene: 9. Germline CDR1 is MNHEY and CDR2 is SMNVEV (reference sequence). CDR3 length: 15 amino acids. The CDR3 nucleotides are TGTGCCAGCAGTGCCTGGGACAGGACAGGAGAGACCCAGTACTTC. Its translation is CASSAWDRTGETQYF.

The V gene is TRBV28, the J gene TRBJ1-1, with TRBD1 identical over 9 bases. Germline V gene data show CDR1 as MDHEN and CDR2 as SYDVKM. V lost 8 bases and J lost 0; bases outside the gene matches: 19. The CDR3 is made up of 19 amino acids. CDR3 protein: CASVVGQGTGVGVNTEAFF. DNA of the CDR3: TGTGCCAGCGTTGTGGGACAGGGAACGGGGGTAGGTGTGAACACTGAAGCTTTCTTT.

The chain joins TRBV27 to TRBJ2-2, with D possibly being TRBD2 (5 bases). Germline-derived CDR1 and CDR2 are MNHEY and SMNVEV (reference sequence). The CDR3 has 14 amino acids. Trimming removed 5 bases at V and 1 base at J, with 8 bases between. In DNA form, the CDR3 reads TGTGCCAGCAGTCATCGGGGGAACACCGGGGAGCTGTTTTTT. Translated, it gives CASSHRGNTGELFF.

The gene calls are TRBV7-8 and TRBJ2-7, with 8 bases matching TRBD1. The CDR3 covers 14 residues. Germline lookup yields CDR1 SGHVS and CDR2 FQNEAQ. V dropped 7 bases and J dropped 1; count of bases not matched to a gene: 6. The CDR3 protein is CASTRQGSSYEQYF. The CDR3 coding sequence is TGTGCCAGCACCAGACAGGGGTCGTCCTACGAGCAGTACTTC.

The chain couples TRBV19 to TRBJ2-7; 8 positions agree with TRBD1. The V and J ends lost 5 bases and 1 base, in that order; junction bases with no gene match: 4. CDR3 length: 14 amino acids. Germline CDR1 and CDR2: LNHDA and SQIVND (reference sequence). CDR3 bases: TGTGCCAGTAGTTTCGGACAGGGTTCCTACGAGCAGTACTTC. Translating gives CASSFGQGSYEQYF.

The chain combines TRBV5-4 with TRBJ1-3; TRBD1 might be the D (5 bases). Per germline, CDR1 SGHNT and CDR2 YYREEE (reference sequence). The CDR3 is made up of 15 amino acids. With 4 bases removed from V and 9 bases from J, the gap between germline ends came to 20 bases. For the CDR3, the DNA is TGTGCCAGCAGCCCCTCCGGGAAGACTAGGGGCACCATATATTTT. This codes for CASSPSGKTRGTIYF.

This chain connects TRBV19 to TRBJ1-1; 8 bases are shared with TRBD1. Per germline, CDR1 LNHDA and CDR2 SQIVND (reference sequence). This CDR3 region has 16 residues. Germline trimming cut 3 bases from V and 2 bases from J; bases unmatched to any gene: 8. The CDR3 nucleotides read TGTGCCAGTAGTATCTTTGGACAGGGCACCAACACTGAAGCTTTCTTT. It codes for CASSIFGQGTNTEAFF.

Comments on this clone: One end of the junction does not line up with germline, which may come from a read error. The V gene is TRBV19, the J gene TRBJ1-5; 10 positions agree with TRBD1. Germline V gene lookup returns CDR1 LNHDA and CDR2 SQIVND (reference sequence). This CDR3 is built from 15 residues. For the CDR3, the DNA is TGTGCCAGTAGTATCAGGGGACAGGGGAATCAGCCCCAGCCTTTT. Translated, it gives CASSIRGQGNQPQPF. Full variable domain (rest looked up from reference TRBV19 and TRBJ1-5): DGGITQSPKYLFRKEGQNVTLSCEQNLNHDAMYWYRQDPGQGLRLIYYSQIVNDFQKGDIAEGYSVSREKKESFPLTVTSAQKNPTAFYLCASSIRGQGNQPQPFGDGTRLSIL.

This clone was counted a single time. The chain employs TRBV6-6 and TRBJ2-7; 7 bases align to TRBD1. Trimming removed 6 bases from V and 2 bases from J; junction bases left unmatched: 10. The length of the CDR3 is 15 residues. Germline CDR1 MNHNY, CDR2 SVGAGI (reference sequence). The chain's CDR3 is CASRSTGEGTYEQYF. The CDR3 region has the DNA TGTGCCAGCAGGTCCACAGGGGAAGGTACCTACGAGCAGTACTTC.

The chain is built from TRBV19 and TRBJ2-7, with TRBD2 matching 7 bases. The CDR3 has 12 residues. Germline CDR1 and CDR2: LNHDA and SQIVND (reference sequence). V gave up 5 bases and J gave up 6 bases; unmatched junction bases: 4. CDR3 sequence (DNA): TGTGCCAGTAGTGGGGGGGGACCCGAGCAGTACTTC. As protein: CASSGGGPEQYF.

The V call is TRBV10-3, the J call TRBJ2-2, with 9 bases aligning to TRBD2. J lost 9 bases, V lost 8 bases, and 7 bases had no gene match. There are 13 residues in the CDR3. The germline gives CDR1 ENHRY, CDR2 SYGVKD. CDR3 nucleotide sequence: TGTGCCATCGGGGCGGGAGGGCAACGGGAGCTGTTTTTT. This gives the protein CAIGAGGQRELFF.

V is TRBV9 and J is TRBJ1-1, with D possibly being TRBD1 (6 bases). The V and J ends lost 2 bases and 4 bases respectively, with 9 bases between them. The V gene's germline CDR1 is SGDLS and CDR2 YYNGEE. The CDR3 extends over 13 amino acids. The CDR3 DNA sequence: TGTGCCAGCAGCGTCCTACAGGGCACTGAAGCTTTCTTT. Translated, it gives CASSVLQGTEAFF.

The gene calls are TRBV29-1 and TRBJ2-4, with a weak D call TRBD2 (7 bases). CDR3 length: 13 residues. Germline assignment: CDR1 SQVTM and CDR2 ANQGSEA. Trimming stripped 4 bases from V and 6 bases from J, with 13 bases between. CDR3 residues: CSVGWRGGNIQYF. CDR3 coding DNA: TGCAGCGTTGGGTGGAGGGGGGGAAACATTCAGTACTTC.

This clone was detected only a few times. The chain uses TRBV6-6 and TRBJ1-3; 7 bases match TRBD1. V shed 4 bases and J 0 bases; nucleotides not matched to a gene: 3. There are 15 residues in the CDR3. CDR1 and CDR2 from the germline V gene are MNHNY and SVGAGI (reference sequence). This chain's CDR3 is CASSLTGVSGNTIYF. The CDR3, as DNA: TGTGCCAGCAGTTTAACAGGGGTCTCTGGAAACACCATATATTTT.

The chain joins TRBV30 to TRBJ2-4; D might be TRBD2 (6 bases). This CDR3 has 14 amino acids. Trimming removed 0 bases at V and 6 bases at J, with 12 bases between. Germline CDR1 reads GTSNPN; CDR2 reads SVGIG (reference sequence). DNA for the CDR3: TGTGCCTGGAGTGTACAAGCGGGCGTAAACATTCAGTACTTC. Translation gives CAWSVQAGVNIQYF.

The chain couples TRBV6-5 to TRBJ2-5; 7 nucleotides align to TRBD1. The V gene's germline CDR1 is MNHEY and CDR2 SVGAGI. The length of the CDR3 is 15 residues. J was trimmed by 5 bases and V by 6 bases; bases with no gene match: 12. This chain's CDR3 is CASSRNRGPEETQYF. As DNA, the CDR3 is TGTGCCAGCAGCCGCAACAGGGGCCCGGAGGAGACCCAGTACTTC.

V is TRBV4-1 and J is TRBJ2-2; TRBD2 matches at 12 bases. The germline V gene encodes CDR1 MGHRA and CDR2 YSYEKL. The length of the CDR3 is 17 residues. The junction had 7 bases not matched to a gene; V was cut back by 4 bases and J by 4 bases. CDR3 amino acids: CASSRRELAGGTGELFF. DNA for the CDR3: TGCGCCAGCAGCCGAAGGGAACTAGCGGGAGGCACCGGGGAGCTGTTTTTT.

V usage is TRBV4-1 and J usage is TRBJ2-1; TRBD2 matches at 7 bases. V was pared by 4 bases and J by 5 bases, with 11 bases of the junction left unmatched. This CDR3 comprises 16 residues. Germline values: CDR1 MGHRA, CDR2 YSYEKL. Here the CDR3 reads CASSPFSSGRNNEQFF. In nucleotides, the CDR3 is TGCGCCAGCAGCCCGTTTTCTAGCGGAAGAAACAATGAGCAGTTCTTC.

The rearrangement joins TRBV5-4 to TRBJ2-1; 9 bases line up with TRBD2. Germline V gene lookup returns CDR1 SGHNT and CDR2 YYREEE (reference sequence). The CDR3 runs 15 residues. The V and J ends lost 3 bases and 6 bases, in that order; junction bases with no gene match: 7. CDR3 bases: TGTGCCAGCAGCTCGGGACTAGCCGTTACCAATGAGCAGTTCTTC. Amino acid sequence: CASSSGLAVTNEQFF.